What follows are 17 T cell receptor beta chains derived from one specimen sequenced in a study of CD8+CD57+ T cells in acquired aplastic anemia. Sequencing involved patients with CD8+CD57+ cell expansion previously shown by flow cytometry. The template used for profiling TCR beta VDJ and CDR3 was genomic DNA. TCRdb fed the reads into MiXCR, producing one record per CDR3 protein. The sample yields under 350,000 distinct CDR3 sequences, around three fifths seen once. Sequences were obtained from sorted CD4+, CD8+, or CD8+CD57+ T cells (not recorded which) from PBMCs. The receptors here all came from a human donor with aplastic anemia.

The genes are TRBV18 and TRBJ1-2; the D gene is possibly TRBD1 (6 bases). Germline CDR1 reads KGHSH; CDR2 reads LQKENI. Trimming pared 3 bases from V and 5 bases from J, leaving 13 bases between. The CDR3 has 14 residues. CDR3 protein: CASSPSDRTYGYTF. DNA of the CDR3: TGTGCCAGCTCACCGTCCGACAGGACTTATGGCTACACCTTC.

This clonotype occurred many times. The genes are TRBV7-9 and TRBJ2-7; 7 bases align to TRBD1. The CDR3 contains 13 residues. The germline gives CDR1 SEHNR, CDR2 FQNEAQ (reference sequence). Trimming took 2 bases from V and 5 from J; bases not matched to a gene: 3. The DNA for the CDR3 is TGTGCCAGCAGCTTACCCGGGACAGACGAGCAGTACTTC. As protein: CASSLPGTDEQYF.

This clonotype was counted only a few times. The genes are TRBV20-1 and TRBJ2-7; 8 bases match TRBD2. CDR3 length: 14 amino acids. The trim removed 6 bases at V and 4 bases at J, leaving 11 bases unmatched. Germline V gives CDR1 DFQATT, CDR2 SNEGSKA (reference sequence). The CDR3 DNA reads as TGCAGTGCCCTAGCCGGGGGGGAGGCTTACGAGCAGTACTTC. Protein product: CSALAGGEAYEQYF.

At least ten counts were recorded for this clonotype. The genes are TRBV6-5 and TRBJ2-7; TRBD2 might be the D (6 bases). V shed 0 bases and J shed 3 bases, with 12 bases lying between them. This CDR3 has 15 residues. Germline V gene lookup returns CDR1 MNHEY and CDR2 SVGAGI. The CDR3 DNA is TGTGCCAGCAGTTACTCGAAAGCGGGCGGCTACGAGCAGTACTTC. It codes for CASSYSKAGGYEQYF.

Regarding this clonotype: A read error may be the cause here, since a much bigger clone is one base away. V and J are TRBV5-1 and TRBJ1-4; the D gene is possibly TRBD1 (6 bases). Trimming removed 4 bases at V and 12 bases at J, with 19 bases between. The CDR3 runs to 14 residues. The germline CDR1 and CDR2 sequences are SGHRS and YFSETQ. CDR3 in amino acids: CASSPGGEGEELFF. In DNA, the CDR3 is TGCGCCAGCAGCCCCGGGGGCGAGGGAGAAGAACTGTTTTTT.

The V and J genes are TRBV7-2 and TRBJ1-1, with D possibly TRBD1 on 6 matching bases. Per germline, CDR1 SGHTA and CDR2 FQGNSA. The CDR3 totals 14 residues. V was clipped by 2 bases and J by 3 bases, with 10 bases between them. CDR3 sequence reads: CASSLRRTDTEAFF. Here the CDR3 DNA reads TGTGCCAGCAGCTTAAGACGGACAGACACTGAAGCTTTCTTT.

V usage is TRBV29-1 and J usage is TRBJ2-5; D not resolved. The V and J ends lost 0 bases and 5 bases respectively, with 16 bases between them. The V gene's germline CDR1 is SQVTM and CDR2 ANQGSEA. The CDR3 totals 15 residues. CDR3 DNA: TGCAGCGTTGAAGATCTTGACAAGGCTATGGAGACCCAGTACTTC. Its protein is CSVEDLDKAMETQYF. Filled out from reference TRBV29-1 and TRBJ2-5, the complete variable domain reads SAVISQKPSRDICQRGTSLTIQCQVDSQVTMMFWYRQQPGQSLTLIATANQGSEATYESGFVIDKFPISRPNLTFSTLTVSNMSPEDSSIYLCSVEDLDKAMETQYFGPGTRLLVL.

The chain recombines TRBV7-2 with TRBJ1-2; TRBD1 matches at 8 bases. The CDR3 is 14 amino acids. Per the germline V gene, CDR1 is SGHTA and CDR2 is FQGNSA. J gave up 4 bases and V 4 bases, and 5 bases lay outside the gene matches. This chain's CDR3 is CASSSQGAIYGYTF. DNA for the CDR3: TGTGCCAGCAGCTCTCAGGGGGCAATCTATGGCTACACCTTC.

This clonotype was counted many times. This chain connects TRBV2 to TRBJ1-5; 9 bases agree with TRBD1. This CDR3 has 13 residues. The V segment lost 6 bases and the J segment 6 bases; nucleotides outside the gene matches: 3. The germline CDR1 and CDR2 sequences are SNHLY and FYNNEI. This CDR3 is CASRGQGTQPQHF. CDR3 nucleotides: TGTGCCAGCAGGGGACAGGGAACTCAGCCCCAGCATTTT.

This clonotype was detected ten times or more. CDR3 amino acids: CASSERGRIETQYF. The CDR3, as DNA: TGTGCCAGCAGTGAAAGGGGGCGTATAGAGACCCAGTACTTC. The chain joins TRBV6-1 to TRBJ2-5, with 7 bases matching TRBD1. Germline loops: CDR1 MNHNS, CDR2 SASEGT. J was trimmed by 4 bases and V by 2 bases; bases with no gene match: 4. CDR3 length: 14 residues.

Here the CDR3 DNA reads TGCAGTGCTAGAGGCGGAAGAGAGCTTTCCTACGAGCAGTACTTC. Protein sequence: CSARGGRELSYEQYF. The chain links TRBV20-1 to TRBJ2-7; D gene unclear. The V and J ends lost 1 base and 1 base respectively, with 14 bases between them. From germline, CDR1 is DFQATT and CDR2 SNEGSKA (reference sequence). The CDR3 loop spans 15 amino acids.

This clonotype was seen a few times. The V call is TRBV2, the J call TRBJ2-1; D not resolved. The CDR3 runs 11 residues. CDR1 is SNHLY and CDR2 is FYNNEI in the germline V gene. The V end was cut by 7 bases, the J end by 5 bases, with 6 bases between. The DNA of the CDR3 is TGTGCCAGCACTTTGGACAATGAGCAGTTCTTC. It encodes CASTLDNEQFF.

Ten or more counts support this clonotype. This chain joins TRBV20-1 and TRBJ2-1; a weak D match, TRBD2 (5 bases). CDR1 is DFQATT, CDR2 SNEGSKA, per germline (reference sequence). This CDR3 has 14 amino acids. Trimming left V 0 bases short and J 8 bases short, with 14 bases between. The CDR3 loop is CSARDPPSLHEQFF. As DNA, the CDR3 is TGCAGTGCTAGAGACCCCCCTAGCTTACATGAGCAGTTCTTC.

The chain links TRBV20-1 to TRBJ1-2; 7 bases fit TRBD1. V lost 2 bases to trimming and J lost 8 bases; unmatched junction nucleotides: 5. Germline-derived CDR1 and CDR2 are DFQATT and SNEGSKA (reference sequence). The CDR3 runs to 12 residues. The CDR3 region is CSARTGVGGYTF. Written as DNA, the CDR3 is TGCAGTGCTAGAACAGGGGTGGGAGGCTACACCTTC.

Ten or more counts support this clonotype. This chain connects TRBV7-9 to TRBJ1-5; unclear D gene. Germline assignment: CDR1 SEHNR and CDR2 FQNEAQ (reference sequence). Deletions cut 2 bases from V and 1 base from J, with 6 bases between. CDR3 size: 14 residues. The CDR3 protein is CASSLSYSNQPQHF. For the CDR3, the DNA is TGTGCCAGCAGCTTAAGCTACAGCAATCAGCCCCAGCATTTT. Full variable domain (missing parts from reference TRBV7-9 and TRBJ1-5): DTGVSQNPRHKITKRGQNVTFRCDPISEHNRLYWYRQTLGQGPEFLTYFQNEAQLEKSRLLSDRFSAERPKGSFSTLEIQRTEQGDSAMYLCASSLSYSNQPQHFGDGTRLSIL.

This chain joins TRBV12-3 or TRBV12-4 and TRBJ2-2; 8 nucleotides align to TRBD2. The CDR3 is 16 residues long. Trimming cost V 1 base and J 5 bases; bases outside gene matches: 6. The CDR3 DNA is TGTGCCAGCAGTTTAGGGGCGGGAGGTTTGACCGGGGAGCTGTTTTTT. Protein: CASSLGAGGLTGELFF.

Ten or more counts support this clonotype. The rearrangement joins TRBV29-1 to TRBJ2-3; D is ambiguous. This CDR3 region has 15 residues. V was pared by 0 bases and J by 1 base, with 11 bases between. In germline, CDR1 is SQVTM, CDR2 ANQGSEA. The CDR3 here is CSVEDLSDRTDTQYF. The DNA for the CDR3 is TGCAGCGTTGAAGATTTGAGTGACCGCACAGATACGCAGTATTTT.